This T cell receptor (beta chain) was profiled in a study of T cells in Graves' hyperthyroidism and ophthalmopathy. This clonotype occurred many times. Template material for amplifying TCR beta CDR3 regions consisted of RNA transcripts. With the HTBI primer set, the TCR CDR3 went through a first round of RT-PCR. MiXCR was run by TCRdb on the multiplex PCR reads, yielding one entry per CDR3 protein. The profile shows a few hundred thousand distinct CDR3 sequences, about 43% of them singletons. CDR1 is LGHNA and CDR2 is YNFKEQ in the germline V gene. The CDR3 loop spans 12 amino acids. Trimming stripped 3 bases from V and 9 bases from J, with 9 bases between.

This TCR came from a woman aged 18-35 years with Graves' hyperthyroidism. Sequencing was carried out using peripheral blood or thyroid tissue (not recorded which). The chain carries TRBV4-2 and TRBJ1-5; no clear D. CDR3: CASSHPSGPQHF. In DNA, the CDR3 is TGTGCCAGCAGCCATCCCTCCGGGCCCCAGCATTTT.